These 24 T cell receptor beta chains were all obtained from the same sample, sequenced in a study of blood T cell repertoires in COVID-19. TCRdb's table, derived via immunoSEQ multiplex PCR, lists solely in-frame clones and lacks some. This sample has around 140,000 clones, with about 83% found just once. Sequenced material: peripheral blood. Receptors originate from a man aged 30 to 45 with COVID-19, enrolled during active disease.

This chain joins TRBV4-3 and TRBJ2-7; TRBD1 matches 8 bases. Germline CDR1 is LGHNA and CDR2 is YSLEER. The CDR3 extends over 14 amino acids. With 4 bases clipped from V and 4 bases from J, the junction kept 6 bases outside the gene matches. Here the CDR3 reads CASSRNDRGYEQYF. The CDR3 coding sequence is TGCGCCAGCAGCCGCAACGACAGGGGTTACGAGCAGTACTTC.

The CDR3 sequence: CASDRPGGNYEQYF. The CDR3 DNA is TGTGCCAGCGATCGTCCAGGGGGGAACTACGAGCAGTACTTC. The chain recombines TRBV28 with TRBJ2-7, with TRBD1 as a possible D gene (7 bases). This CDR3 has 14 residues. V lost 8 bases and J lost 3, with 17 bases in between. CDR1 is MDHEN and CDR2 is SYDVKM in the germline V gene. Looking up the rest from reference TRBV28 and TRBJ2-7 gives the full variable domain: DVKVTQSSRYLVKRTGEKVFLECVQDMDHENMFWYRQDPGLGLRLIYFSYDVKMKEKGDIPEGYSVSREKKERFSLILESASTNQTSMYLCASDRPGGNYEQYFGPGTRLTVT.

This sequence joins TRBV5-8 and TRBJ2-7, with 11 bases that match TRBD2. Germline assignment: CDR1 SGHTS and CDR2 YDEGEE. With V trimmed by 5 bases and J by 5 bases, 9 bases remained unmatched. This CDR3 comprises 15 residues. The CDR3 reads CASRELAGDINEQYF. The CDR3 DNA reads as TGTGCCAGCAGGGAACTAGCGGGAGATATCAACGAGCAGTACTTC.

The V call is TRBV7-2, the J call TRBJ2-2, with TRBD2 matching 11 bases. CDR3 size: 18 residues. Trimming at V came to 1 base and at J to 5 bases, leaving 9 bases not matched to a gene. Germline V gives CDR1 SGHTA, CDR2 FQGNSA. The CDR3 reads CASSLVSGLAGGTGELFF. CDR3 DNA sequence: TGTGCCAGCAGCTTAGTGTCCGGGCTAGCGGGAGGAACCGGGGAGCTGTTTTTT.

The CDR3 here is CASSEKRDNQPQHF. The CDR3 nucleotides are TGTGCCAGCAGCGAAAAGCGGGACAATCAGCCCCAGCATTTT. V is TRBV21-1 and J is TRBJ1-5. TRBV21-1 is tagged as a pseudogene. This CDR3 has 14 residues.

This chain links TRBV7-2 with TRBJ2-7; possible D gene TRBD2, 5 bases. CDR1 is SGHTA, CDR2 FQGNSA, per germline. Trimming took 5 bases from V and 2 from J, leaving 19 bases between them. The CDR3 covers 16 residues. The DNA of the CDR3 is TGTGCCAGCAGCCTAGGTTGGTCGGGGAGAACCTACGAGCAGTACTTC. It codes for CASSLGWSGRTYEQYF.

This clone is a singleton in its sample. The rearrangement joins TRBV6-5 to TRBJ2-2, with D uncertain. The CDR3 is 13 amino acids. Trimming pared 6 bases from V and 5 bases from J, leaving 10 bases between. CDR1 and CDR2 from the germline V gene are MNHEY and SVGAGI. The CDR3 reads CASRTFGTGELFF. The CDR3 nucleotides read TGTGCCAGCAGGACCTTCGGGACCGGGGAGCTGTTTTTT.

J is TRBJ1-4 and V is TRBV4-1; D unclear. Deletions cut 2 bases from V and 5 bases from J, with 12 bases between. CDR1 and CDR2 (germline): MGHRA, YSYEKL. The CDR3 consists of 15 residues. The CDR3 region is CASSQRLGGNEKLFF. CDR3 nucleotides: TGCGCCAGCAGCCAACGTCTCGGCGGGAATGAAAAACTGTTTTTT.

This chain connects TRBV18 to TRBJ1-6; 8 bases fit TRBD1. After removal of 1 base from V and 15 bases from J, the junction contained 14 bases not matched to a gene. CDR1 and CDR2 (germline): KGHSH, LQKENI. This CDR3 spans 16 amino acids. Here the CDR3 reads CASSPQTFLGQASLHF. The CDR3, as DNA: TGTGCCAGCTCACCACAAACTTTCTTGGGACAGGCTAGCCTCCACTTT.

A note on this clone: The sample contains more than one DNA sequence encoding this CDR3. CDR3 residues: CASSLGTGTNYGYTF. The CDR3 DNA reads TGTGCCAGCAGCTTAGGGACAGGAACTAACTATGGCTACACCTTC. This chain connects TRBV7-9 to TRBJ1-2, with 7 bases lining up with TRBD1. The CDR3 covers 15 residues. Trimming removed 1 base from V and 0 bases from J; junction bases left unmatched: 2. Germline CDR1 is SEHNR and CDR2 is FQNEAQ (reference sequence).

This CDR3 is CASSPPVVANSYNEQFF. CDR3 nucleotides: TGTGCCAGCTCACCACCGGTGGTCGCGAACTCCTACAATGAGCAGTTCTTC. The chain combines TRBV18 with TRBJ2-1; D not certain. With 0 bases removed from V and 0 bases from J, the gap between germline ends came to 12 bases. Germline V lookup: CDR1 KGHSH, CDR2 LQKENI. The CDR3 length is 17 residues.

The chain is built from TRBV29-1 and TRBJ2-1, with no clear D. V was trimmed by 7 bases and J by 7 bases, leaving 14 bases between them. CDR3 length equals 12 residues. Germline CDR1 reads SQVTM; CDR2 reads ANQGSEA. CDR3 sequence reads: CSAEVGRNEQFF. The CDR3 DNA sequence: TGCAGCGCCGAGGTGGGTAGGAATGAGCAGTTCTTC.

The chain is built from TRBV28 and TRBJ1-5, with TRBD1 matching 7 bases. The V segment lost 8 bases and the J segment 3 bases; nucleotides outside the gene matches: 13. Germline lookup yields CDR1 MDHEN and CDR2 SYDVKM. The CDR3 has 16 residues. CDR3 nucleotide sequence: TGTGCCAGCCTACCCTTCGACAGGGTACTCAATCAGCCCCAGCATTTT. Its protein is CASLPFDRVLNQPQHF.

This clone has a count of ten or more. The J gene is TRBJ2-3, the V gene TRBV6-5, with D maybe TRBD1 (5 bases). This CDR3 is built from 12 residues. The germline CDR1 and CDR2 sequences are MNHEY and SVGAGI. Trimming stripped 7 bases from V and 3 bases from J, with 8 bases between. The CDR3 spells CASKGLTDTQYF. In DNA form, the CDR3 reads TGTGCCAGCAAGGGGCTGACAGATACGCAGTATTTT.

The CDR3: CASSSGTDYGYTF. The CDR3 DNA is TGTGCCAGCAGCTCAGGGACAGACTATGGCTACACCTTC. This chain joins TRBV5-4 and TRBJ1-2, with 7 bases that match TRBD1. Germline V gene sequence: CDR1 SGHNT, CDR2 YYREEE (reference sequence). Losses at the gene ends were 3 bases for V and 3 bases for J; bases not matched to a gene: 2. The CDR3 has 13 residues.

The rearrangement uses TRBV27 and TRBJ2-1, with 7 positions matching TRBD2. The trim removed 5 bases at V and 7 bases at J, leaving 8 bases unmatched. The germline V gene encodes CDR1 MNHEY and CDR2 SMNVEV (reference sequence). The CDR3 totals 14 residues. CDR3 in DNA: TGTGCCAGCAGTAGGGAGGGTCGCCGTAATGAGCAGTTCTTC. This gives the protein CASSREGRRNEQFF.

CDR3 in amino acids: CASRELGNNEQFF. In nucleotides, the CDR3 is TGTGCCAGCAGGGAGCTTGGTAACAATGAGCAGTTCTTC. The chain couples TRBV6-5 to TRBJ2-1; D ambiguous. Germline CDR1 is MNHEY and CDR2 is SVGAGI. This CDR3 has 13 amino acids. Between the trimmed V and J ends, which lost 6 bases and 5 bases, there was a span of 11 bases.

The chain is built from TRBV11-2 and TRBJ1-1, with 11 bases lining up with TRBD1. Germline CDR1 reads SGHAT; CDR2 reads FQNNGV. Losses at the gene ends were 5 bases for V and 2 bases for J; bases not matched to a gene: 10. CDR3 length: 17 amino acids. In nucleotides, the CDR3 is TGTGCCAGCAGCCCACGGACAGGGGGCATAGTAAACACTGAAGCTTTCTTT. Translated: CASSPRTGGIVNTEAFF.

The genes are TRBV5-6 and TRBJ2-3; 10 bases fit TRBD2. Germline V gene sequence: CDR1 SGHDT, CDR2 YYEEEE. CDR3 length: 16 residues. With V trimmed by 3 bases and J by 2 bases, 6 bases remained unmatched. The CDR3, as DNA: TGTGCCAGCAGCTCAGCGGGAGGGGGGCCCACAGATACGCAGTATTTT. Translating gives CASSSAGGGPTDTQYF. Looking up the rest from reference TRBV5-6 and TRBJ2-3 gives the full variable domain: DAGVTQSPTHLIKTRGQQVTLRCSPKSGHDTVSWYQQALGQGPQFIFQYYEEEERQRGNFPDRFSGHQFPNYSSELNVNALLLGDSALYLCASSSAGGGPTDTQYFGPGTRLTVL.

The gene calls are TRBV9 and TRBJ2-1, with TRBD1 matching 9 bases. This CDR3 is built from 16 residues. The J segment lost 7 bases and the V segment lost 0 bases, leaving 8 bases of the junction unmatched. The germline CDR1 and CDR2 sequences are SGDLS and YYNGEE. In DNA, the CDR3 is TGTGCCAGCAGCGTAGCTTACAGGGGGCGCTTGAATGAGCAGTTCTTC. Its protein product is CASSVAYRGRLNEQFF. Complete variable domain (other parts from reference TRBV9 and TRBJ2-1): DSGVTQTPKHLITATGQRVTLRCSPRSGDLSVYWYQQSLDQGLQFLIQYYNGEERAKGNILERFSAQQFPDLHSELNLSSLELGDSALYFCASSVAYRGRLNEQFFGPGTRLTVL.

This clone was counted once. The gene calls are TRBV4-3 and TRBJ2-7; TRBD2 is a possible D gene (5 bases). Deletions cut 2 bases from V and 6 bases from J, with 14 bases between. The CDR3 length is 14 residues. Looked up from germline, CDR1 is LGHNA and CDR2 is YSLEER. The CDR3 sequence is CASSQSAGSGEQYF. CDR3 DNA sequence: TGCGCCAGCAGCCAATCGGCGGGTTCTGGCGAGCAGTACTTC.

The chain couples TRBV18 to TRBJ1-1; no firm D call. Trimming stripped 6 bases from V and 0 bases from J, with 11 bases between. Germline V CDR1 and CDR2: KGHSH, LQKENI. The CDR3 is made up of 14 amino acids. CDR3 amino acids: CASSEGGVNTEAFF. CDR3 coding DNA: TGTGCCAGCTCTGAGGGAGGAGTGAACACTGAAGCTTTCTTT.

The chain couples TRBV6-5 to TRBJ2-3; no clear D. Germline V gene data show CDR1 as MNHEY and CDR2 as SVGAGI. The CDR3 is 13 amino acids. V was pared by 0 bases and J by 6 bases, with 7 bases between. This chain's CDR3 is CASSYSKADTQYF. Here the CDR3 DNA reads TGTGCCAGCAGTTACTCGAAAGCGGATACGCAGTATTTT.

V is TRBV27 and J is TRBJ2-7, with 9 bases matching TRBD1. The J segment lost 4 bases and the V segment lost 0 bases, leaving 4 bases of the junction unmatched. The CDR3 contains 15 residues. Germline CDR1 reads MNHEY; CDR2 reads SMNVEV (reference sequence). This CDR3 is CASSLSATGGYEQYF. Written as DNA, the CDR3 is TGTGCCAGCAGTTTATCTGCGACAGGGGGGTACGAGCAGTACTTC.